This TCR beta chain came from a study of T cells in Graves' hyperthyroidism and ophthalmopathy. Amplified TCR beta CDR3 regions derived from RNA transcripts. The study used the HTBI primer set for a first-round RT-PCR of the TCR CDR3. TCRdb re-called the multiplex PCR reads with MiXCR, one entry per CDR3 protein. The data contain a few hundred thousand distinct CDR3 sequences, about 43% of them singletons. Specimen: peripheral blood or thyroid tissue (not recorded which). The clonotype was recovered from a young woman with Graves' hyperthyroidism.

DNA for the CDR3: TGTGCCAGCAGCTTCAGCATGGGGGCCAACGTCCTGACTTTC. It translates to CASSFSMGANVLTF. The V and J genes are TRBV11-1 and TRBJ2-6; D call uncertain. The V gene lost 3 bases and the J gene lost 4 bases, with 7 bases spanning the gap. CDR1 SGHAT and CDR2 FQDESV come from the germline V gene (reference sequence). The CDR3 is 14 residues long.